Each of the 19 T cell receptor beta chains below was sequenced from the same sample in a study of post-analysis software for immune sequencing data. Study observations and caveats: The five TRBV segments detected at higher frequency in patients than in controls included TRBV5-6, TRBV5-1 and TRBV20-1.

Unique molecular identifiers were carried by the TCR beta cDNA libraries. One entry per CDR3 protein results from TCRdb running MiXCR on the PCR reads. The sample holds some 690,000 distinct CDR3 sequences, 59% seen once. Antigens for these TCRs are unknown. Source material: blood. The receptor set was obtained from a girl aged 2-10 years with multiple sclerosis.

The V and J genes are TRBV7-2 and TRBJ2-5; 7 bases agree with TRBD2. Germline-derived CDR1 and CDR2 are SGHTA and FQGNSA. The CDR3 has 14 residues. The junction had 6 bases not matched to a gene; V was cut back by 6 bases and J by 2 bases. CDR3 bases: TGTGCCAGCAGTCTGCGGGGGTTACAAGAGACCCAGTACTTC. Amino acid sequence: CASSLRGLQETQYF.

The rearrangement joins TRBV7-2 to TRBJ2-5; 8 bases fit TRBD2. The J call may be mistaken, given a closer DNA end match to TRBJ2-7. CDR1 SGHTA and CDR2 FQGNSA come from the germline V gene. The CDR3 spans 14 residues. In nucleotides, the CDR3 is TGTGCCAGCAGTTCCGGGAGGGGTCCATACGAGCAGTACTTC. Its translation is CASSSGRGPYEQYF.

This chain joins TRBV18 and TRBJ2-3; D remains unclear. Germline values: CDR1 KGHSH, CDR2 LQKENI. This CDR3 spans 16 amino acids. Trimming stripped 1 base from V and 1 base from J, with 12 bases between. The CDR3 spells CASSPLDGRGTDTQYF. For the CDR3, the DNA is TGTGCCAGCTCACCACTCGACGGACGCGGCACAGATACGCAGTATTTT. The full variable domain, with the rest looked up from reference TRBV18 and TRBJ2-3, is NAGVMQNPRHLVRRRGQEARLRCSPMKGHSHVYWYRQLPEEGLKFMVYLQKENIIDESGMPKERFSAEFPKEGPSILRIQQVVRGDSAAYFCASSPLDGRGTDTQYFGPGTRLTVL.

V is TRBV7-2 and J is TRBJ1-2; TRBD1 matches 7 bases. The CDR3 covers 14 residues. Germline-derived CDR1 and CDR2 are SGHTA and FQGNSA. Germline trimming cut 5 bases from V and 2 bases from J; bases unmatched to any gene: 5. Here the CDR3 DNA reads TGTGCCAGCAGCAAAGACAGGGCCAACTATGGCTACACCTTC. As protein: CASSKDRANYGYTF. Filled out from reference TRBV7-2 and TRBJ1-2, the complete variable domain reads GAGVSQSPSNKVTEKGKDVELRCDPISGHTALYWYRQSLGQGLEFLIYFQGNSAPDKSGLPSDRFSAERTGGSVSTLTIQRTQQEDSAVYLCASSKDRANYGYTFGSGTRLTVV.

The chain uses TRBV5-1 and TRBJ2-1; D is ambiguous. Germline CDR1 is SGHRS and CDR2 is YFSETQ. Trimming took off 3 bases at V and 5 bases at J, with 15 bases between the two ends. The CDR3 totals 15 residues. CDR3 bases: TGCGCCAGCAGCTGGCTAGGGCCTGGGGACAATGAGCAGTTCTTC. It yields the protein CASSWLGPGDNEQFF.

This rearrangement joins TRBV30 to TRBJ1-1; D perhaps matches TRBD1 (6 bases). CDR3 length equals 14 residues. Germline-derived CDR1 and CDR2 are GTSNPN and SVGIG (reference sequence). With 2 bases removed from V and 2 bases from J, the gap between germline ends came to 12 bases. The CDR3 coding sequence is TGTGCCTGGAGTCGACAGGTCCTAAACACTGAAGCTTTCTTT. This translates into CAWSRQVLNTEAFF.

The rearrangement links TRBV7-2 to TRBJ1-2, with a possible D match to TRBD1 (6 bases). CDR3 size: 14 residues. The V gene's germline CDR1 is SGHTA and CDR2 FQGNSA. V lost 5 bases and J 7 bases, leaving 17 bases between the germline ends. CDR3 residues: CASSPTGQFRGYTF. The DNA of the CDR3 is TGTGCCAGCAGCCCTACCGGACAGTTCCGTGGCTACACCTTC. The full variable domain, with the rest looked up from reference TRBV7-2 and TRBJ1-2, is GAGVSQSPSNKVTEKGKDVELRCDPISGHTALYWYRQSLGQGLEFLIYFQGNSAPDKSGLPSDRFSAERTGGSVSTLTIQRTQQEDSAVYLCASSPTGQFRGYTFGSGTRLTVV.

A few counts support this clonotype. The genes are TRBV6-5 and TRBJ1-2; 9 positions match TRBD1. This CDR3 region has 14 residues. Germline V gives CDR1 MNHEY, CDR2 SVGAGI. V was pared by 5 bases and J by 13 bases, with 14 bases of the junction left unmatched. The CDR3 DNA follows: TGTGCCAGCAGTCACCTTGGACAGGGGACTTCTATCACCTTC. Residues: CASSHLGQGTSITF.

The genes are TRBV20-1 and TRBJ2-3; TRBD2 agrees at 12 bases. V lost 5 bases to trimming and J lost 4 bases; unmatched junction nucleotides: 7. This CDR3 spans 15 amino acids. Germline assignment: CDR1 DFQATT and CDR2 SNEGSKA (reference sequence). DNA for the CDR3: TGCAGTGCTGGCTCTAGCGGGAGGGTCCCAGATACGCAGTATTTT. Protein: CSAGSSGRVPDTQYF.

This clonotype was counted between two and nine times. V gene TRBV20-1 combines with J gene TRBJ2-7; 7 bases are a match to TRBD1. The closer fit of TRBJ2-5 to the DNA end suggests the J call may be wrong. Looked up from germline, CDR1 is DFQATT and CDR2 is SNEGSKA (reference sequence). The CDR3 is 14 amino acids. This CDR3 is CSARGVQGVGTQYF. For the CDR3, the DNA is TGCAGTGCTAGAGGGGTTCAGGGGGTAGGGACCCAGTACTTC.

J is TRBJ2-4 and V is TRBV20-1; 9 bases align to TRBD2. Germline CDR1 is DFQATT and CDR2 is SNEGSKA (reference sequence). With V trimmed by 1 base and J by 5 bases, 0 bases remained unmatched. The CDR3 sequence is 13 residues long. CDR3 protein: CSARGGGENIQYF. The CDR3 DNA is TGCAGTGCTAGAGGCGGGGGGGAAAACATTCAGTACTTC.

The chain links TRBV27 to TRBJ2-1; no clear D gene. V shed 4 bases and J shed 3 bases, with 16 bases lying between them. The V gene's germline CDR1 is MNHEY and CDR2 SMNVEV (reference sequence). The CDR3 is 16 amino acids. The CDR3 coding sequence is TGTGCCAGCAGTTCCCAGACGCTCAGGAGCTACAATGAGCAGTTCTTC. Its protein is CASSSQTLRSYNEQFF.

The chain is built from TRBV5-1 and TRBJ2-1; D is uncertain. This CDR3 contains 14 residues. Looked up from germline, CDR1 is SGHRS and CDR2 is YFSETQ. V lost 2 bases to trimming and J lost 7 bases, with 13 bases between them. This CDR3 reads CASSFPRIGNEQFF. The CDR3 DNA reads TGCGCCAGCAGCTTTCCTAGAATAGGGAATGAGCAGTTCTTC.

The gene calls are TRBV5-1 and TRBJ2-3; D remains ambiguous. Trimming took off 4 bases at V and 0 bases at J, with 12 bases between the two ends. The CDR3 contains 15 residues. Germline V CDR1 and CDR2: SGHRS, YFSETQ. CDR3 in DNA: TGCGCCAGCAGCCTGGATGGTACTAGCACAGATACGCAGTATTTT. Its translation is CASSLDGTSTDTQYF.

This clonotype occurred once. The chain links TRBV29-1 to TRBJ2-6; tentative D call: TRBD2 (5 bases). Trimming shortened V by 5 bases and J by 4 bases, and 12 bases separated the two germline ends. The CDR3 runs to 14 residues. The germline V gene encodes CDR1 SQVTM and CDR2 ANQGSEA. CDR3: CSVRAGDGANVLTF. In DNA, the CDR3 is TGCAGCGTTCGGGCGGGCGACGGGGCCAACGTCCTGACTTTC. Looking up the rest from reference TRBV29-1 and TRBJ2-6 gives the full variable domain: SAVISQKPSRDICQRGTSLTIQCQVDSQVTMMFWYRQQPGQSLTLIATANQGSEATYESGFVIDKFPISRPNLTFSTLTVSNMSPEDSSIYLCSVRAGDGANVLTFGAGSRLTVL.

The chain combines TRBV5-1 with TRBJ2-7, with D tentatively TRBD1 (6 bases). This CDR3 contains 12 residues. Trimming stripped 0 bases from V and 7 bases from J, with 8 bases between. Germline V gene data show CDR1 as SGHRS and CDR2 as YFSETQ. Written as DNA, the CDR3 is TGCGCCAGCAGCTTGGAGGGGGATGAGCAGTACTTC. Its protein is CASSLEGDEQYF.

As to this clonotype: At one end the junction does not follow the germline gene, possibly because of a read error. The chain joins TRBV7-7 to TRBJ2-5; the D gene is possibly TRBD1 (5 bases). Germline V lookup: CDR1 SSHAT, CDR2 FNYEAQ (reference sequence). This CDR3 comprises 15 residues. CDR3 loop: CASSLEARAQETQYF. The CDR3 region has the DNA TGTGCTAGCAGCTTAGAGGCCAGGGCCCAAGAGACCCAGTACTTC.

The V call is TRBV19, the J call TRBJ2-5; 8 bases are shared with TRBD2. The DNA matches TRBJ2-7 better at its end, which makes the J call doubtful. CDR3 size: 15 residues. CDR1 is LNHDA and CDR2 is SQIVND in the germline V gene (reference sequence). CDR3 sequence reads: CASGLTSEPTYEQYF. The CDR3 region has the DNA TGTGCCAGCGGTCTGACTAGCGAACCGACCTACGAGCAGTACTTC.

The chain joins TRBV27 to TRBJ2-1; 8 nucleotides match TRBD2. The germline CDR1 and CDR2 sequences are MNHEY and SMNVEV (reference sequence). This CDR3 contains 17 residues. V lost 1 base, J lost 1 base, and 6 bases stayed unmatched. In DNA, the CDR3 is TGTGCCAGCAGTTTATATCAGGGCGGGGGGTCCTACAATGAGCAGTTCTTC. Translation: CASSLYQGGGSYNEQFF.